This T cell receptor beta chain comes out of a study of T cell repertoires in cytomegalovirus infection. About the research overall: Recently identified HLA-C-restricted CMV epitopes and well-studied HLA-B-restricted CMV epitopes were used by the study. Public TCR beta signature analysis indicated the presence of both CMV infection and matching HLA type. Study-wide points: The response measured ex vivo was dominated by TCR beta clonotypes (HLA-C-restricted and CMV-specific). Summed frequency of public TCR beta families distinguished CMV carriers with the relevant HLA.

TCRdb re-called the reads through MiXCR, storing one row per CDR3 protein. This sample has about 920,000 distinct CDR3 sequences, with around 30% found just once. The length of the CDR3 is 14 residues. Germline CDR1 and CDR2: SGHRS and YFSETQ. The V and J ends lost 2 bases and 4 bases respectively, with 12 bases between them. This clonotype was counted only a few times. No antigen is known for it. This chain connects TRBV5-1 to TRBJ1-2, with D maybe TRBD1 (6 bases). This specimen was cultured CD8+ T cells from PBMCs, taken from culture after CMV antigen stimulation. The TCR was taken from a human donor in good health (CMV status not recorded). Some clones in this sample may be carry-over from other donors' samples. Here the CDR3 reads CASSFWQGSYGYTF. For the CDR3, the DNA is TGCGCCAGCAGCTTTTGGCAGGGGAGCTATGGCTACACCTTC.